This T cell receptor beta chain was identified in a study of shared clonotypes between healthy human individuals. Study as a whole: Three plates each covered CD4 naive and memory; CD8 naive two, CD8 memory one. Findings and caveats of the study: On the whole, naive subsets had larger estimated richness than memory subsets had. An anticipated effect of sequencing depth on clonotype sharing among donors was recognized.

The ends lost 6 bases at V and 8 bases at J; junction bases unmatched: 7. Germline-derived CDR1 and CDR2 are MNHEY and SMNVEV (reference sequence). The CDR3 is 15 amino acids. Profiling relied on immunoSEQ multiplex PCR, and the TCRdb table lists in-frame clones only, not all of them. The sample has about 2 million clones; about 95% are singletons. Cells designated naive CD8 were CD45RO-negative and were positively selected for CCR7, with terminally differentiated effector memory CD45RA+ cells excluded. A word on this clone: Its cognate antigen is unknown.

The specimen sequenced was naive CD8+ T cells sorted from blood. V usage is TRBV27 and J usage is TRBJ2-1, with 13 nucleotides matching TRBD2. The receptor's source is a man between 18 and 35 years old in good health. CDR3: CASSDGTSGTHEQFF. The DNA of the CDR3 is TGTGCCAGCAGCGACGGGACTAGCGGGACGCATGAGCAGTTCTTC.